This T cell receptor (beta chain) is drawn from a study of cytomegalovirus exposure and HLA in healthy donors. V lost 2 bases and J lost 3, with 4 bases in between. The CDR3 is 13 amino acids. The germline V gene encodes CDR1 SGHAT and CDR2 FQNNGV. On this clone: Its target is not known.

Amplification used 60 Vbeta primers and 13 Jbeta primers. The data were produced by immunoSEQ multiplex PCR, yet TCRdb's version contains in-frame clones alone and is incomplete. The sample has roughly 170,000 clones; roughly four fifths are singletons. Broader study findings: While the bulk of TCR sequences proved rare, some public TCRs turned up in many donors. Reports indicate that TCR beta sequences accurately predicted the HLA-A and HLA-B alleles of most subjects.

The sequence came from a man aged 45-60 years in good health and CMV-seronegative. Specimen: PBMCs. The chain joins TRBV11-2 to TRBJ2-2; D is uncertain. CDR3 sequence: CASSLFYTGELFF. CDR3 nucleotides: TGTGCCAGCAGCTTATTCTACACCGGGGAGCTGTTTTTT.